This T cell receptor (beta chain) was obtained from a study of CD8+CD57+ T cells in acquired aplastic anemia. Flow cytometry had shown expanded CD8+CD57+ cells in the patients chosen for sequencing. Each patient had severe acquired aplastic anemia. Genomic DNA was employed as the template in profiling TCR beta VDJ and CDR3. TCRdb redid the calling of the reads with MiXCR, one entry per CDR3 protein. The table includes some 170,000 distinct CDR3 sequences, more than 60% detected once. Sample: sorted CD4+, CD8+, or CD8+CD57+ T cells (not recorded which) from PBMCs. The TCR sequence derives from a human donor with aplastic anemia.

CDR3 DNA sequence: TGTGCCAGCAGCTTAGATGCCGGGACAGCGACCTACGAGCAGTACTTC. This sequence encodes CASSLDAGTATYEQYF. This chain uses TRBV11-2 with TRBJ2-7, with 7 bases aligning to TRBD1. Germline-derived CDR1 and CDR2 are SGHAT and FQNNGV. With 0 bases clipped from V and 2 bases from J, the junction kept 7 bases outside the gene matches. This CDR3 contains 16 residues.